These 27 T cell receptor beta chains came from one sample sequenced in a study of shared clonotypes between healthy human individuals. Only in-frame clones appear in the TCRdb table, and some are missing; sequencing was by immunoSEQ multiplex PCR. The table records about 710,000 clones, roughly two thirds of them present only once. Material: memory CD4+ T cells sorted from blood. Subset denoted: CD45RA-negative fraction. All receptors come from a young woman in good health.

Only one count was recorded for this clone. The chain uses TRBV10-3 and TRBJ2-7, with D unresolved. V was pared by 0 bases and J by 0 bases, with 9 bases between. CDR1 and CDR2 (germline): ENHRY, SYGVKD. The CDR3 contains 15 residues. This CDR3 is CAISESLVSSYEQYF. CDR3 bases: TGTGCCATCAGTGAGTCATTGGTGAGCTCCTACGAGCAGTACTTC.

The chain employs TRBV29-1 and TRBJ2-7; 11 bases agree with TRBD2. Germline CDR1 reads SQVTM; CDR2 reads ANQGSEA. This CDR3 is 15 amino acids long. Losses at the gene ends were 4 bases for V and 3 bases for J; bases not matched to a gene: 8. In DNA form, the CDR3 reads TGCAGCGTTGCACTAACTAGCGGGGGATACTACGAGCAGTACTTC. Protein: CSVALTSGGYYEQYF.

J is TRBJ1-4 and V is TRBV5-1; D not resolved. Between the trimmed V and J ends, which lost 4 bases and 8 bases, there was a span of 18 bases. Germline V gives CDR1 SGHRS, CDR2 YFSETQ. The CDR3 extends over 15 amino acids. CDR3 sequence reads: CASSPGFQTREKLFF. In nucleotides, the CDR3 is TGCGCCAGCAGCCCTGGCTTCCAAACGCGGGAAAAACTGTTTTTT.

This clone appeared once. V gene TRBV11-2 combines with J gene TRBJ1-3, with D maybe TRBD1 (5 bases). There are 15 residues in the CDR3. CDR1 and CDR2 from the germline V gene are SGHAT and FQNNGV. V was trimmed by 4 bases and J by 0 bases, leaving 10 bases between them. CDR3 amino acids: CASSSGTRSGNTIYF. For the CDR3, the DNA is TGTGCCAGCAGCTCCGGGACTCGCTCTGGAAACACCATATATTTT.

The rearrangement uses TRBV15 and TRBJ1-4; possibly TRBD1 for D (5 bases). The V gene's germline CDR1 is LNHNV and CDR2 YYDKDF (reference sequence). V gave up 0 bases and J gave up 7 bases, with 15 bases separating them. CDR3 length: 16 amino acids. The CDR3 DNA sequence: TGTGCCACCAGCAGAGACCCGGGACCTAAGGGTGAAAAACTGTTTTTT. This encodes CATSRDPGPKGEKLFF.

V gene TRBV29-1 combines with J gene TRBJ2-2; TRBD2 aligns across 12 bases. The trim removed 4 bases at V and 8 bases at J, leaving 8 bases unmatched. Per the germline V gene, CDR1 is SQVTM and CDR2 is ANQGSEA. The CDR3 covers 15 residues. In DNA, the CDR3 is TGCAGCGTTGTTTCGACTAGCGGGGGACGGGGGGAGCTGTTTTTT. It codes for CSVVSTSGGRGELFF.

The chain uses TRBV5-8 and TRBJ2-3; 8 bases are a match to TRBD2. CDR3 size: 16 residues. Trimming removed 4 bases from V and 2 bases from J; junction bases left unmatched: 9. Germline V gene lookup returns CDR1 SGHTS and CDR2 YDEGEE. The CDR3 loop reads CASSGGETSDTDTQYF. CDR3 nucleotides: TGTGCCAGCAGCGGGGGGGAGACTAGCGACACAGATACGCAGTATTTT.

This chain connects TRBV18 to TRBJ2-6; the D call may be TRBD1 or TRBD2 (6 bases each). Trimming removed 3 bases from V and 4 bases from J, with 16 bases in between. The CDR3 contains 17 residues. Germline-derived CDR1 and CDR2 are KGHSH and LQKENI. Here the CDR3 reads CASSPQKGGTGANVLTF. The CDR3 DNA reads TGTGCCAGCTCACCTCAGAAGGGGGGCACCGGGGCCAACGTCCTGACTTTC.

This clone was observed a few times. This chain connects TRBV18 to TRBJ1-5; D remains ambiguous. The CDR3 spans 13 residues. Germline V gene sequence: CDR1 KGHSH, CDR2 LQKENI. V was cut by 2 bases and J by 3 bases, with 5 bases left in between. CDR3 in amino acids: CASSPDANQPQHF. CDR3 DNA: TGTGCCAGCTCACCAGACGCCAATCAGCCCCAGCATTTT.

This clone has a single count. As DNA, the CDR3 is TGTGCCAGCAGCGTTCGTTTGTGGCGGGAGGCTGGGTATGGGACCCAGTACTTC. Encoded protein: CASSVRLWREAGYGTQYF. This chain uses TRBV9 with TRBJ2-5, with TRBD2 matching 8 bases. The germline V gene has CDR1 SGDLS and CDR2 YYNGEE. The CDR3 covers 18 residues. V shed 2 bases, J shed 7 bases, and the junction held 19 bases outside the gene matches.

The CDR3 sequence: CASSPEANYGYTF. CDR3 bases: TGTGCCAGCAGCCCCGAGGCCAACTATGGCTACACCTTC. This chain links TRBV7-2 with TRBJ1-2; no reliable D call. The germline gives CDR1 SGHTA, CDR2 FQGNSA. The ends were cut back, 5 bases at V and 2 bases at J, with 9 bases in the middle. This CDR3 contains 13 residues.

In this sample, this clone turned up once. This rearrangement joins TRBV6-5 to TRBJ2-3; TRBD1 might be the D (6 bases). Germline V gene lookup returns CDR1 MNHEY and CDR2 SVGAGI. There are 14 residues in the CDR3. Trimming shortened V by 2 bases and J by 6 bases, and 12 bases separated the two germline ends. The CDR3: CASSYLQGSDTQYF. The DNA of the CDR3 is TGTGCCAGCAGTTACCTACAGGGAAGCGATACGCAGTATTTT.

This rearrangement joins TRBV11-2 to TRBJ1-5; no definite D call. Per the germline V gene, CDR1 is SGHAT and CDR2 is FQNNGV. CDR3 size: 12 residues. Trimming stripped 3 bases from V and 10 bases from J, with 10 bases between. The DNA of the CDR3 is TGTGCCAGCAGCTTCCATTTGCATCCCCAGCATTTT. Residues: CASSFHLHPQHF.

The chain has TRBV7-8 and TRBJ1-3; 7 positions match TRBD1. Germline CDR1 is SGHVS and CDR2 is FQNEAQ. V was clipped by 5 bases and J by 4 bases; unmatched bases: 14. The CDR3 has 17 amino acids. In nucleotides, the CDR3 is TGTGCCAGCAGCGAGTTGGCCGGGACAGTATCCGGAAACACCATATATTTT. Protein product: CASSELAGTVSGNTIYF.

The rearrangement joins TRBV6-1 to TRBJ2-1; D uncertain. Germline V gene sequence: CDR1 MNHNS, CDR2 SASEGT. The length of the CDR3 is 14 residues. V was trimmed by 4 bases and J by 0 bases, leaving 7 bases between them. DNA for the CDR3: TGTGCCAGCAGTGGAGAAGGCTCCTACAATGAGCAGTTCTTC. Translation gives CASSGEGSYNEQFF.

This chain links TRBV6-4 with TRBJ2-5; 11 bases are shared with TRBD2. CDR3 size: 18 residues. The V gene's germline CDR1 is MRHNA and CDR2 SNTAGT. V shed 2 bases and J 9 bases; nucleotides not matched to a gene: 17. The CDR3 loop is CASSDPKPRLAGPGAQYF. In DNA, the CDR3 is TGTGCCAGCAGTGACCCAAAACCTAGACTAGCGGGGCCCGGGGCCCAGTACTTC.

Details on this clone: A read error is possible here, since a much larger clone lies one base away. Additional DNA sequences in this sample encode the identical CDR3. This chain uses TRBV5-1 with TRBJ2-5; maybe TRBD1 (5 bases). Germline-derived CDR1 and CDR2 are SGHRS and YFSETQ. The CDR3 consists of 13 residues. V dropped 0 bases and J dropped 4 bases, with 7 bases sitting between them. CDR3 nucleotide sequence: TGCGCCAGCAGCTTGGGGCAGGGAGAGACCCAGTACTTC. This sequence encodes CASSLGQGETQYF.

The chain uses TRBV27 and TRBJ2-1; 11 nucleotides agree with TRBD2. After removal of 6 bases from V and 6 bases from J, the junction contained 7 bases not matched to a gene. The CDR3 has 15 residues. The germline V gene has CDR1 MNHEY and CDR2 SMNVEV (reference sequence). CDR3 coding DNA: TGTGCCAGCAGAGAGACTAGCGGGACAGGCAATGAGCAGTTCTTC. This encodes CASRETSGTGNEQFF.

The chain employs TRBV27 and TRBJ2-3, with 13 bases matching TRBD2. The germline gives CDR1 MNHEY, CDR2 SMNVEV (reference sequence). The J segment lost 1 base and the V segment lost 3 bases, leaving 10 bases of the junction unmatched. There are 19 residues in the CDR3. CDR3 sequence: CASSFLGLAGYAGTDTQYF. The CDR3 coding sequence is TGTGCCAGCAGTTTTCTGGGACTAGCGGGATATGCGGGCACAGATACGCAGTATTTT.

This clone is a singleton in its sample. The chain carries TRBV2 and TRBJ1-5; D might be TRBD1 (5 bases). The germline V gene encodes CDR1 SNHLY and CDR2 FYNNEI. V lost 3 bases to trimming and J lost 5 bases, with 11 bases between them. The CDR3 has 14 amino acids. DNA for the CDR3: TGTGCCAGCAGTGAGTTGAGGGGCGATCAGCCCCAGCATTTT. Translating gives CASSELRGDQPQHF.

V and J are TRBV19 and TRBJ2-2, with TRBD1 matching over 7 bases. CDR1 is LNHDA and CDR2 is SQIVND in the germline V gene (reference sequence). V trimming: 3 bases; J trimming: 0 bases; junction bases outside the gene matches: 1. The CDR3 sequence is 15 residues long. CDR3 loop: CASSMGTANTGELFF. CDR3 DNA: TGTGCCAGTAGTATGGGGACAGCGAACACCGGGGAGCTGTTTTTT.

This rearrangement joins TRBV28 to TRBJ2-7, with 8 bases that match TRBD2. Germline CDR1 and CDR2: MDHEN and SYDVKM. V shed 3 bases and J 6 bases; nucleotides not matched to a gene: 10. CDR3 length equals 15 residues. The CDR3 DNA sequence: TGTGCCAGCAGTTTCGGCACTAGCGGCCCCCCCGAGCAGTACTTC. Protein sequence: CASSFGTSGPPEQYF.

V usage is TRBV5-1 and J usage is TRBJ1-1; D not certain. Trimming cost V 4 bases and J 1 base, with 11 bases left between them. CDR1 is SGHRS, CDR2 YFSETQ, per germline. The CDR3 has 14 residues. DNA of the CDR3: TGCGCCAGCAGCCTGCACCTTCGGAACACTGAAGCTTTCTTT. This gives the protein CASSLHLRNTEAFF.

The DNA of the CDR3 is TGTGCCAGCAGTGAGGCAAACAGGGGGCTCTACGAGCAGTACTTC. This gives the protein CASSEANRGLYEQYF. The chain couples TRBV25-1 to TRBJ2-7, with 9 bases lining up with TRBD1. CDR3 size: 15 residues. Unmatched junction bases numbered 6, after V lost 3 bases and J lost 3 bases. Germline V CDR1 and CDR2: MGHDK, SYGVNS.

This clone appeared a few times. This CDR3 is CASRQEGGYTF. As DNA, the CDR3 is TGTGCCAGTAGACAGGAGGGCGGCTACACCTTC. V usage is TRBV6-1 and J usage is TRBJ1-2; possibly TRBD1 for D (6 bases). Germline V gene lookup returns CDR1 MNHNS and CDR2 SASEGT. The CDR3 consists of 11 residues. V shed 9 bases and J shed 8 bases, with 13 bases lying between them.

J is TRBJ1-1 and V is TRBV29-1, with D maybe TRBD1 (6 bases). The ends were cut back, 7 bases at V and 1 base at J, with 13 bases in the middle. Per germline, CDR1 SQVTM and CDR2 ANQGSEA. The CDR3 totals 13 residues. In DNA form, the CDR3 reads TGCAGCGCATATACAGGGACGAACACTGAAGCTTTCTTT. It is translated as CSAYTGTNTEAFF.

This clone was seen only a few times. The CDR3 DNA is TGTGCCTGGAGTCATCCGACCCAGCCCCAGCATTTT. As protein: CAWSHPTQPQHF. V is TRBV30 and J is TRBJ1-5; D is uncertain. The CDR3 extends over 12 amino acids. Germline CDR1 and CDR2: GTSNPN and SVGIG (reference sequence). With 2 bases removed from V and 7 bases from J, the gap between germline ends came to 9 bases.